The table lists the clone carrying this T cell receptor beta chain with many counts. Its target is not known. Germline CDR1 SSHAT, CDR2 FNYEAQ (reference sequence). V lost 3 bases, J lost 5 bases, and 4 bases stayed unmatched. The CDR3 runs to 14 residues. The data were obtained in a study of T cells after yellow fever vaccination. Study results and caveats: Most clones from primary vaccination resurfaced after the booster (around 97% CD4, 70% to 90% CD8). Contamination by abundant bulk-population clonotypes could be present in FACS-sorted repertoires.

Universal primer sites and UMIs were introduced during 5'RACE template-switching synthesis of TCR cDNA. TCRdb re-derived calls from the 5' RACE reads in MiXCR, one entry per CDR3 protein. Among around 300,000 distinct CDR3 sequences, around 4.5% were seen once, and the ten largest hold less than 20%. This clonotype originated in a man younger than 35 who received the YFV17D yellow fever vaccine. The gene calls are TRBV7-7 and TRBJ2-5; 9 bases agree with TRBD1. Sequences were derived from PBMCs, sampled 15 days after the yellow fever booster vaccination. The CDR3 DNA reads as TGTGCCAGCAGCTTGGGAGGGACAGGGGAGACCCAGTACTTC. Its protein product is CASSLGGTGETQYF.